This T cell receptor beta chain was sequenced during a study of cytotoxic CD8 clonotypes in ibrutinib-treated CLL (dated by TCRdb to about 2021). Context from the whole study: The cohort was composed of more than ten relapsed/refractory and roughly 14 treatment-naive patients; IGHV unmutated status was identified in 17 patients. Responses were partial in some 24 patients and complete in 2; after median approximately 69 months follow-up, about 15 stayed in remission and 12 progressed. Every remission and progressive disease sample was obtained while ibrutinib was still being received by the patients. Longitudinal samples were obtainable from 26 of the 86 participants in the trial. On average, each sample had approximately 250,000 productive templates and around 100,000 productive rearrangements. Response samples were taken after a median of around 13 months on treatment, ranging from roughly 6 to 36 months. Cryopreserved peripheral blood mononuclear cells were obtained before treatment, at response, and at either sustained remission or disease progression.

The germline V and J ends show losses of 1 base and 2 bases respectively, and no gene match explains 1 base of the junction. The CDR3 numbers 14 residues from cysteine through phenylalanine. The CDR3 DNA has 42 bases and is translated from base 1. The germline V gene provides CDR1 LGHNA and CDR2 YSLEER. What the time point label conveys for this sample: 12 months on ibrutinib. For TCR beta library preparation, 2 to 2.5 micrograms of genomic DNA were isolated from cryopreserved PBMCs. Longitudinal blood samples from CLL patients on ibrutinib monotherapy underwent high-throughput TCR beta sequencing. The patients were enrolled in a single-center, open-label phase 2 trial of ibrutinib monotherapy. Results and caveats for the whole study, not just this receptor: Sampling times were not matched between sustained-remission and progressing patients, and lymph node repertoires were not studied. At baseline, clonality was higher than in age-matched healthy donors and showed a strong correlation with circulating CD8+ T-cell counts. Public clonotypes were rare and either shrank or stayed stable during treatment, and the rise in clonality at ibrutinib response reflected expansion of private clonotypes. Clonality increased at ibrutinib response, stayed stable in sustained remission, and fell back toward baseline at progression.

The count of this clone is one. Its target antigen remains unknown. Per-base quality was not reported, and no clone a single base away is much larger than it. On a MiSeq, deep resolution sequencing aimed for a depth between 1 in 1 million and 1 in 200,000 T cells, with each clonotype covered 10x on average. The immunoSEQ hsTCRB Kit was used to generate the TCR beta libraries. Concerning the study's data processing: The data were analyzed with ImmunoSEQ Analyzer and ImmunoSEQ Data Assistant, and V, D and J gene assignments followed IMGT definitions. Clonality was computed as one minus normalized Shannon entropy of productive rearrangement frequencies, ranging from 0 to 1. Public clonotype analysis was restricted to overrepresented clonotypes comprising at least 0.05% of each patient's repertoire. Some 12 age-matched healthy donor repertoires from immuneACCESS served as clonality controls. TCRdb mirrors the immuneACCESS table, restricted to in-frame sequences. Some clones are absent from its copies; in checked studies, under half trace to an unresolved V gene, and the reason for the others is unknown. The DNA was the basis for D and trimming; V, J and clone size are from that table. The sample yields more than 110,000 clones; approximately 89% were counted once. The ten largest account for 10% to 11% of the sample.

This receptor was taken from a human donor with chronic lymphocytic leukemia. The chain was built from TRBV4-3 and TRBJ2-7; a stretch of 8 junction bases matches TRBD2. The sequences come from PBMCs, collected after 12 months of ibrutinib treatment. The CDR3 region reads CASSQALAAYEQYF. The nucleotides are TGCGCCAGCAGCCAAGCACTAGCGGCCTACGAGCAGTACTTC.